Sequencing of this T cell receptor (beta chain) was carried out in a study of human T cells and chemical hapten exposure. Study context: Diphenylcyclopropenone was applied weekly to patients' scalps across the roughly 23-week study.

Germline V CDR1 and CDR2: MNHEY, SVGEGT. CDR3 length equals 15 residues. The V gene lost 4 bases and the J gene lost 5 bases, with 14 bases spanning the gap. This clonotype showed up many times. As for time point: patch test 2, 6 weeks after DPC sensitization. The treatment is: therapeutic diphenylcyclopropenone sensitization with weekly scalp DPC. TCRdb reprocessed the RACE reads via MiXCR and lists one record per CDR3 protein. The table has fewer than 100,000 distinct CDR3 sequences, about 9.6% seen once; the top ten hold about 2%. The sequences come from whole blood, collected in connection with sensitization to the hapten diphenylcyclopropenone (DPC). The chain links TRBV6-2 or TRBV6-3 to TRBJ2-2; D not certain. The TCR originated in a middle-aged woman with alopecia areata. Some clones in this sample may be carry-over from other donors' samples. CDR3 sequence reads: CASSLYPLQTGELFF. For the CDR3, the DNA is TGTGCCAGCAGTTTATACCCCCTTCAGACCGGGGAGCTGTTTTTT.